The clone carrying this TCR beta chain was detected only a few times. The antigen is undetermined. Building the TCR beta libraries relied on iRepertoire HTBI primers, and CDR3 regions underwent Arm-PCR. From the multiplex PCR reads, TCRdb called clonotypes with MiXCR, one entry per CDR3 protein. The table has hundreds of thousands of distinct CDR3 sequences, approximately 15% seen once. The time point: newly diagnosed GD, antithyroid drugs for less than 3 months. Extracted RNA from PBMCs served as the source of the TCR library. V lost 0 bases and J lost 2; bases outside the gene matches: 4. Germline lookup yields CDR1 ENHRY and CDR2 SYGVKD. The length of the CDR3 is 17 residues. This entry comes from a study of regulatory T cells in long-lasting Graves disease. Regarding the study as a whole: Persistent patients shared more public clonotypes (about 2,700) than newly diagnosed patients (about 940). Sample size, which was small, may have reduced accuracy.

These data were likewise used in another study, on T cells in Graves' hyperthyroidism and ophthalmopathy. According to that study: Patients aged 18 to 65 with hyperthyroidism were newly diagnosed, with duration under 2 months. In making diagnoses, clinical symptoms, serum thyroxine and TRAb, thyroid ultrasound and orbital computed tomography were all used.

Sequencing was performed on peripheral blood mononuclear cells (PBMCs), taken at new diagnosis, from a patient treated with antithyroid drugs. The chain combines TRBV10-3 with TRBJ2-3; TRBD2 matches at 11 bases. The receptor comes from a man in his forties with Graves disease. This chain's CDR3 is CAISESRLAGNTDTQYF. The CDR3 DNA reads as TGTGCCATCAGTGAGTCGAGACTAGCGGGGAACACAGATACGCAGTATTTT.